The sequence of this T cell receptor beta chain was determined in a study of cytomegalovirus exposure and HLA in healthy donors. Looking at the study overall: A prior study identified 100 million to 130 million unique TCR beta sequences from about 180 million T cells.

J lost 5 bases, V lost 6 bases, and 12 bases had no gene match. Germline-derived CDR1 and CDR2 are ENHRY and SYGVKD. This CDR3 contains 16 residues. PCR used 60 Vbeta primers and 13 Jbeta primers. TCRdb keeps only in-frame clones here, not all; method: immunoSEQ multiplex PCR. The table shows under 150,000 clones, with roughly three quarters occurring only once. V gene TRBV10-3 combines with J gene TRBJ2-3; TRBD2 aligns across 9 bases. Specimen: PBMCs. The origin of this receptor is a man between 18 and 35 years old in good health and CMV-seronegative. The CDR3 bases are TGTGCCATCAGCGAGAATGCAGCGGGGGGCTTAGATACGCAGTATTTT. Translated: CAISENAAGGLDTQYF.